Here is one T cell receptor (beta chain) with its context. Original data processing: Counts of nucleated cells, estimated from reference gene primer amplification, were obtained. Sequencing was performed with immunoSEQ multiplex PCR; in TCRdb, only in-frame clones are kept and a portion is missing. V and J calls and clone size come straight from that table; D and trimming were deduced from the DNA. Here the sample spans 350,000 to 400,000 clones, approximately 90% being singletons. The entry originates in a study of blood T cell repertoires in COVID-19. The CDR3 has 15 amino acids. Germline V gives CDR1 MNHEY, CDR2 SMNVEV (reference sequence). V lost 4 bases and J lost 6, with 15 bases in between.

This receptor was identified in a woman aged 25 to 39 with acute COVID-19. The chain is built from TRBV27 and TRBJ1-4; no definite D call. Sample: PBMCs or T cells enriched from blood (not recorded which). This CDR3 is CASSYAQDIDEKLFF. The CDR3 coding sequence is TGTGCCAGCAGTTACGCTCAGGATATCGATGAAAAACTGTTTTTT.